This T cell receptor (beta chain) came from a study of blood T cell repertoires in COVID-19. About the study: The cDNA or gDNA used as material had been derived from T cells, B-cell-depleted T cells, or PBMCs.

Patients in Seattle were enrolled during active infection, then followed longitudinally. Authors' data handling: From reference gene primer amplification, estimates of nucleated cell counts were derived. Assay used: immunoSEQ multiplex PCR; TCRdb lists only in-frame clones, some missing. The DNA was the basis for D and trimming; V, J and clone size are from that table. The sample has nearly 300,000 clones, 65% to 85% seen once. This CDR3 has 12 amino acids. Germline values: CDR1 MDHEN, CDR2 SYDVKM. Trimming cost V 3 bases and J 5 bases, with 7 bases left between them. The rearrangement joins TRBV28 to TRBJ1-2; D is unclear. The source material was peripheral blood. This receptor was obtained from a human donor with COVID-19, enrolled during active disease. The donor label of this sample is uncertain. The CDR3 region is CASSFRGYGYTF. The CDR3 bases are TGTGCCAGCAGTTTCCGGGGTTATGGCTACACCTTC.